Ten or more counts support the clone carrying this T cell receptor beta chain. Its specificity is not known. This entry comes from a study of T cell repertoires in cytomegalovirus infection. Study-wide background: Indications of both CMV infection and matching HLA type were provided by public TCR beta signatures.

Study findings and constraints: HLA-C-restricted CMV-specific TCR beta clonotypes were dominant in the ex vivo response. Cumulative public TCR beta family frequency identified CMV carriers with the relevant HLA.

TCRdb analysed the reads with MiXCR anew, one entry per CDR3 protein. The data show around 530,000 distinct CDR3 sequences, about 25% seen once. Sequencing used PBMCs. The receptor comes from a human donor in good health (CMV status not recorded). Some clones in this sample may be carry-over from other donors' samples.

The CDR3 here is CASSQVPGLDSPLHF. For the CDR3, the DNA is TGTGCCAGCAGCCAGGTGCCAGGTTTGGATTCACCCCTCCACTTT. V usage is TRBV7-2 and J usage is TRBJ1-6; D is unclear. Germline CDR1 is SGHTA and CDR2 is FQGNSA. This CDR3 spans 15 amino acids. The ends were cut back, 5 bases at V and 8 bases at J, with 16 bases in the middle.